The 15 T cell receptor beta chains below all came from one sample that was sequenced in a study of neoadjuvant anti-PD-1 for oral cavity cancer. Time point in this sample: after neoadjuvant nivolumab, at surgical resection. The data were produced by immunoSEQ multiplex PCR, yet TCRdb's version contains in-frame clones alone and is incomplete. The sample has around 68,000 clones; 85% to 90% are singletons. The sequenced sample was PBMCs, obtained after nivolumab (anti-PD-1) treatment. All receptors come from a person aged 40 to 85 with oral cavity squamous cell carcinoma.

This chain joins TRBV29-1 and TRBJ1-1; no clear D gene. Trimming shortened V by 0 bases and J by 3 bases, and 11 bases separated the two germline ends. Per the germline V gene, CDR1 is SQVTM and CDR2 is ANQGSEA. This CDR3 has 14 residues. CDR3 sequence: CSVEDHGSDTEAFF. CDR3 coding DNA: TGCAGCGTTGAAGATCATGGAAGTGACACTGAAGCTTTCTTT. The full variable domain, with the rest looked up from reference TRBV29-1 and TRBJ1-1, is SAVISQKPSRDICQRGTSLTIQCQVDSQVTMMFWYRQQPGQSLTLIATANQGSEATYESGFVIDKFPISRPNLTFSTLTVSNMSPEDSSIYLCSVEDHGSDTEAFFGQGTRLTVV.

CDR3 DNA: TGTGCCAGCAGGAACAGGGCAAACACCGGGGAGCTGTTTTTT. Translating it yields CASRNRANTGELFF. The chain couples TRBV9 to TRBJ2-2, with D possibly being TRBD1 (6 bases). This CDR3 region has 14 residues. Germline CDR1 is SGDLS and CDR2 is YYNGEE. Trimming pared 5 bases from V and 2 bases from J, leaving 10 bases between.

V gene TRBV10-3 combines with J gene TRBJ2-2; no firm D call. Trimming cost V 0 bases and J 2 bases, with 7 bases left between them. The CDR3 length is 15 residues. The germline gives CDR1 ENHRY, CDR2 SYGVKD. CDR3 region: CAISESAGNTGELFF. The CDR3 DNA reads TGTGCCATCAGTGAGTCGGCCGGAAACACCGGGGAGCTGTTTTTT.

This rearrangement joins TRBV28 to TRBJ2-5, with a possible D match to TRBD2 (6 bases). The V gene's germline CDR1 is MDHEN and CDR2 SYDVKM. This CDR3 is built from 14 residues. Deletions cut 5 bases from V and 5 bases from J, with 15 bases between. The CDR3 DNA reads TGTGCCAGCAGTCCGGACTACCTAAGGGAGACCCAGTACTTC. This translates into CASSPDYLRETQYF.

V usage is TRBV25-1 and J usage is TRBJ1-1; the D gene is possibly TRBD1 (5 bases). This CDR3 has 15 amino acids. V lost 3 bases and J lost 1, with 12 bases in between. Germline CDR1 reads MGHDK; CDR2 reads SYGVNS. The CDR3 is CASSDPQGGNTEAFF. As DNA, the CDR3 is TGTGCCAGCAGTGATCCCCAGGGCGGGAACACTGAAGCTTTCTTT. Together with reference TRBV25-1 and TRBJ1-1, the CDR3 gives the full variable domain: EADIYQTPRYLVIGTGKKITLECSQTMGHDKMYWYQQDPGMELHLIHYSYGVNSTEKGDLSSESTVSRIRTEHFPLTLESARPSHTSQYLCASSDPQGGNTEAFFGQGTRLTVV.

The chain carries TRBV19 and TRBJ1-1; 9 positions agree with TRBD1. V dropped 4 bases and J dropped 6; count of bases not matched to a gene: 12. This CDR3 spans 16 amino acids. Germline V gene lookup returns CDR1 LNHDA and CDR2 SQIVND (reference sequence). The chain's CDR3 is CASSTPWTGAVAEAFF. In DNA form, the CDR3 reads TGTGCCAGTAGTACACCCTGGACAGGGGCGGTGGCTGAAGCTTTCTTT.

The chain has TRBV28 and TRBJ2-3; possibly TRBD2 for D (6 bases). In germline, CDR1 is MDHEN, CDR2 SYDVKM. Trimming took off 0 bases at V and 0 bases at J, with 13 bases between the two ends. The length of the CDR3 is 17 residues. The CDR3 region has the DNA TGTGCCAGCAGTTTATGGCGGGGTCATACTAGCACAGATACGCAGTATTTT. This gives the protein CASSLWRGHTSTDTQYF.

The J gene is TRBJ2-1, the V gene TRBV29-1, with 9 bases fitting TRBD1. Trimming took 1 base from V and 6 from J; bases not matched to a gene: 7. The CDR3 extends over 15 amino acids. Germline V gene lookup returns CDR1 SQVTM and CDR2 ANQGSEA. The CDR3 bases are TGCAGCGTTGAAGGTCCGGGACAGGGTACCAATGAGCAGTTCTTC. Amino acid sequence: CSVEGPGQGTNEQFF.

V gene TRBV28 combines with J gene TRBJ1-1; D remains ambiguous. The CDR3 has 16 amino acids. Germline V gives CDR1 MDHEN, CDR2 SYDVKM. Trimming took off 5 bases at V and 1 base at J, with 17 bases between the two ends. CDR3 amino acids: CASSRPDGIQNTEAFF. For the CDR3, the DNA is TGTGCCAGCAGTCGCCCGGACGGCATCCAGAACACTGAAGCTTTCTTT.

The chain joins TRBV23-1 to TRBJ2-7; 7 bases are shared with TRBD1. TRBV23-1 is annotated as an ORF whose role is uncertain. The ends lost 10 bases at V and 4 bases at J; junction bases unmatched: 13. The CDR3 spans 14 residues. The CDR3 region has the DNA TGCGCCACCTTTTCCGGGACAGAGGCTTACGAGCAGTACTTC. It codes for CATFSGTEAYEQYF.

The chain uses TRBV28 and TRBJ1-2, with D possibly being TRBD1 (6 bases). There are 15 residues in the CDR3. Germline V gene sequence: CDR1 MDHEN, CDR2 SYDVKM. Trimming shortened V by 5 bases and J by 1 base, and 14 bases separated the two germline ends. CDR3: CASSAGGRSNYGYTF. Written as DNA, the CDR3 is TGTGCCAGCAGTGCTGGGGGGCGGAGTAACTATGGCTACACCTTC.

The chain recombines TRBV7-9 with TRBJ2-7; 9 nucleotides line up with TRBD2. CDR1 is SEHNR and CDR2 is FQNEAQ in the germline V gene (reference sequence). The CDR3 extends over 15 amino acids. V lost 6 bases and J lost 2; bases outside the gene matches: 8. CDR3 loop: CASRQGTSIAYEQYF. The DNA of the CDR3 is TGTGCCAGCAGACAAGGGACTAGCATAGCCTACGAGCAGTACTTC.

The chain uses TRBV5-1 and TRBJ2-1; D is ambiguous. The V gene's germline CDR1 is SGHRS and CDR2 YFSETQ. V was cut by 4 bases and J by 2 bases, with 13 bases left in between. The CDR3 is 15 amino acids. The CDR3 here is CASSALGFAYNEQFF. The CDR3 DNA is TGCGCCAGCAGCGCCCTGGGTTTTGCCTACAATGAGCAGTTCTTC.

The rearrangement links TRBV4-1 to TRBJ1-3; TRBD1 aligns across 7 bases. Trimming cost V 0 bases and J 6 bases; bases outside gene matches: 5. CDR1 MGHRA and CDR2 YSYEKL come from the germline V gene. This CDR3 contains 15 residues. The CDR3 sequence: CASSQDGRGENTIYF. The CDR3 coding sequence is TGCGCCAGCAGCCAAGATGGCAGGGGGGAAAACACCATATATTTT.

The chain uses TRBV5-5 and TRBJ2-7; weak D call: TRBD1 (5 bases). CDR3 size: 17 residues. Trimming shortened V by 4 bases and J by 7 bases, and 27 bases separated the two germline ends. Germline lookup yields CDR1 SGHKS and CDR2 YYEKEE (reference sequence). CDR3 bases: TGTGCCAGCAGCCCGGAAGTTGGGGTTTTCAGGGATTCGGAGCAGTACTTC. It encodes CASSPEVGVFRDSEQYF.